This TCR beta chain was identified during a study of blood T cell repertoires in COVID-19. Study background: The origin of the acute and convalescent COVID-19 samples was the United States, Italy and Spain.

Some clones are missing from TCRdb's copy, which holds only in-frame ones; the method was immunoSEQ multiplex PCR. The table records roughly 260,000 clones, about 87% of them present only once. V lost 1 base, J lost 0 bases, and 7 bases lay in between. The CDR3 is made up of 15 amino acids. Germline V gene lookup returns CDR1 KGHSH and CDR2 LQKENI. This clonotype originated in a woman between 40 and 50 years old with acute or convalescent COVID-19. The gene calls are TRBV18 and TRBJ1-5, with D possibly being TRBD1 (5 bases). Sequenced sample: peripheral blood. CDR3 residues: CASSPRQISNQPQHF. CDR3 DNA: TGTGCCAGCTCACCACGACAGATTAGCAATCAGCCCCAGCATTTT.